One sample yielded the 28 T cell receptor beta chains listed below, sequenced in a study of blood T cell repertoires in COVID-19. Produced via immunoSEQ multiplex PCR; TCRdb's table is partial and in-frame only. The sample consists of about 170,000 clones, around nine tenths of them appearing once. Specimen: peripheral blood. The receptors shown here come from a man between 65 and 85 years old with acute or convalescent COVID-19.

This chain links TRBV7-8 with TRBJ1-3, with D unclear. Germline-derived CDR1 and CDR2 are SGHVS and FQNEAQ. The ends were cut back, 5 bases at V and 0 bases at J, with 8 bases in the middle. The CDR3 is 14 amino acids. CDR3 in DNA: TGTGCCAGCAGCCTTCCGGGCTCTGGAAACACCATATATTTT. Translating gives CASSLPGSGNTIYF.

The V and J genes are TRBV19 and TRBJ2-2; D perhaps matches TRBD1 (6 bases). CDR1 and CDR2 from the germline V gene are LNHDA and SQIVND (reference sequence). Trimming removed 3 bases at V and 5 bases at J, with 10 bases between. There are 14 residues in the CDR3. CDR3 sequence reads: CASSILGQTGELFF. CDR3 sequence (DNA): TGTGCCAGTAGTATCCTAGGACAGACCGGGGAGCTGTTTTTT.

This sequence joins TRBV4-2 and TRBJ2-7; 13 bases are a match to TRBD2. Per germline, CDR1 LGHNA and CDR2 YNFKEQ. J gave up 2 bases and V 4 bases, and 14 bases lay outside the gene matches. The CDR3 totals 19 residues. The CDR3 is CASSLRTSGGLRGPYEQYF. The CDR3, as DNA: TGTGCCAGCAGCCTGAGGACTAGCGGGGGATTAAGGGGCCCCTACGAGCAGTACTTC.

J is TRBJ2-3 and V is TRBV4-3, with 11 bases matching TRBD2. V lost 3 bases, J lost 3 bases, and 11 bases stayed unmatched. This CDR3 has 18 residues. Germline V gives CDR1 LGHNA, CDR2 YSLEER. As DNA, the CDR3 is TGCGCCAGCAGCCAGGGGTCCCCAGCTAGCGGGGGGACAGATACGCAGTATTTT. Residues: CASSQGSPASGGTDTQYF.

This clone was counted only a few times. This chain uses TRBV5-5 with TRBJ1-2, with 7 bases fitting TRBD1. The CDR3 is 14 residues long. The V segment lost 3 bases and the J segment 6 bases; nucleotides outside the gene matches: 8. Germline V gene lookup returns CDR1 SGHKS and CDR2 YYEKEE (reference sequence). In nucleotides, the CDR3 is TGTGCCAGCAGCTGGCAAACAGGGGTCGATGGCTACACCTTC. It is translated as CASSWQTGVDGYTF.

The chain uses TRBV27 and TRBJ2-7; no definite D call. This CDR3 region has 14 residues. Germline CDR1 reads MNHEY; CDR2 reads SMNVEV (reference sequence). Trimming pared 5 bases from V and 0 bases from J, leaving 11 bases between. The CDR3 region is CASSRFPSSYEQYF. CDR3 DNA: TGTGCCAGCAGTCGATTCCCTAGCTCCTACGAGCAGTACTTC.

The chain is built from TRBV27 and TRBJ2-1, with a tentative D call TRBD2 (5 bases). Trimming removed 3 bases from V and 8 bases from J, with 14 bases in between. Per the germline V gene, CDR1 is MNHEY and CDR2 is SMNVEV (reference sequence). The CDR3 length is 14 residues. Here the CDR3 reads CASSFYGVADEQFF. The DNA for the CDR3 is TGTGCCAGCAGTTTTTACGGGGTGGCTGATGAGCAGTTCTTC.

The chain combines TRBV2 with TRBJ1-2; no firm D call. The V gene's germline CDR1 is SNHLY and CDR2 FYNNEI. Trimming shortened V by 3 bases and J by 3 bases, and 8 bases separated the two germline ends. The CDR3 sequence is 13 residues long. CDR3: CASSDAGYYGYTF. In DNA, the CDR3 is TGTGCCAGCAGTGATGCGGGGTACTATGGCTACACCTTC.

The sample holds one count of this clone. J is TRBJ2-7 and V is TRBV19, with D unresolved. The V and J ends lost 5 bases and 5 bases respectively, with 22 bases between them. This CDR3 spans 16 amino acids. The germline V gene encodes CDR1 LNHDA and CDR2 SQIVND (reference sequence). The CDR3 DNA reads TGTGCCAGTAGTCAGAGAGGTAATTTAGTGATGGACGAGCAGTACTTC. It specifies CASSQRGNLVMDEQYF. Complete variable domain (other parts from reference TRBV19 and TRBJ2-7): DGGITQSPKYLFRKEGQNVTLSCEQNLNHDAMYWYRQDPGQGLRLIYYSQIVNDFQKGDIAEGYSVSREKKESFPLTVTSAQKNPTAFYLCASSQRGNLVMDEQYFGPGTRLTVT.

The V and J genes are TRBV27 and TRBJ1-1; 7 bases map to TRBD1. Germline V gene sequence: CDR1 MNHEY, CDR2 SMNVEV (reference sequence). The length of the CDR3 is 13 residues. V lost 5 bases, J lost 4 bases, and 4 bases stayed unmatched. CDR3 protein: CASSIAGGTEAFF. CDR3 nucleotides: TGTGCCAGCAGTATCGCAGGGGGCACTGAAGCTTTCTTT.

The rearrangement links TRBV7-9 to TRBJ1-4; perhaps TRBD1 as D (5 bases). The V gene lost 1 base and the J gene lost 10 bases, with 10 bases spanning the gap. Germline V gene data show CDR1 as SEHNR and CDR2 as FQNEAQ (reference sequence). The CDR3 runs to 13 residues. CDR3 region: CASSLGGVGKLFF. The CDR3 coding sequence is TGTGCCAGCAGCTTAGGGGGCGTAGGAAAACTGTTTTTT.

This chain joins TRBV7-9 and TRBJ2-7; D unresolved. Germline V lookup: CDR1 SEHNR, CDR2 FQNEAQ (reference sequence). Deletions cut 5 bases from V and 3 bases from J, with 5 bases between. CDR3 size: 11 residues. The CDR3 region has the DNA TGTGCCAGCAGCCCGTTCTACGAGCAGTACTTC. Its translation: CASSPFYEQYF.

V and J are TRBV28 and TRBJ1-6; D is unclear. With 7 bases removed from V and 13 bases from J, the gap between germline ends came to 20 bases. From germline, CDR1 is MDHEN and CDR2 SYDVKM. The CDR3 loop spans 14 amino acids. The DNA of the CDR3 is TGTGCCAGCAATGATCTTGCTAGCCTGGGCCCCCTCCACTTT. Amino acid sequence: CASNDLASLGPLHF.

As concerns this clone: This CDR3 is also generated by other DNA sequences in the sample. The chain carries TRBV6-5 and TRBJ2-5; D ambiguous. V lost 3 bases, J lost 5 bases, and 7 bases lay in between. In germline, CDR1 is MNHEY, CDR2 SVGAGI. This CDR3 region has 12 residues. The CDR3 here is CASSYSGETQYF. The CDR3 bases are TGTGCCAGCAGTTATTCCGGGGAGACCCAGTACTTC.

V gene TRBV5-1 combines with J gene TRBJ1-3, with a tentative D call TRBD1 (6 bases). CDR1 and CDR2 (germline): SGHRS, YFSETQ. The V gene lost 4 bases and the J gene lost 2 bases, with 10 bases spanning the gap. The CDR3 is 14 amino acids. Written as DNA, the CDR3 is TGCGCCAGCAGCATACAGGGCACTGGAAACACCATATATTTT. It encodes CASSIQGTGNTIYF. Supplemented by reference TRBV5-1 and TRBJ1-3, the full variable domain reads KAGVTQTPRYLIKTRGQQVTLSCSPISGHRSVSWYQQTPGQGLQFLFEYFSETQRNKGNFPGRFSGRQFSNSRSEMNVSTLELGDSALYLCASSIQGTGNTIYFGEGSWLTVV.

The V and J genes are TRBV9 and TRBJ2-2, with 8 bases identical to TRBD1. CDR3 length: 16 amino acids. Germline trimming cut 4 bases from V and 0 bases from J; bases unmatched to any gene: 5. Germline CDR1 is SGDLS and CDR2 is YYNGEE. The CDR3 sequence: CASSLRTGTNTGELFF. CDR3 nucleotide sequence: TGTGCCAGCAGCCTGCGGACAGGGACGAACACCGGGGAGCTGTTTTTT.

This chain connects TRBV19 to TRBJ2-3; TRBD2 aligns across 7 bases. The germline CDR1 and CDR2 sequences are LNHDA and SQIVND (reference sequence). V trimming: 0 bases; J trimming: 10 bases; junction bases outside the gene matches: 10. The CDR3 is 15 residues long. DNA of the CDR3: TGTGCCAGTAGTATAGAAGCCCAGAGGGGAGGGCCGCAGTATTTT. Encoded protein: CASSIEAQRGGPQYF.

The CDR3 coding sequence is TGTGCCAGCCGACATGGGGCGGAGGGAGAGACCCAGTACTTC. This sequence encodes CASRHGAEGETQYF. J is TRBJ2-5 and V is TRBV6-5; weak D call: TRBD2 (6 bases). CDR3 length: 14 amino acids. Trimming cost V 8 bases and J 4 bases, with 17 bases left between them. CDR1 is MNHEY, CDR2 SVGAGI, per germline.

V gene TRBV19 combines with J gene TRBJ1-2; no reliable D call. The germline V gene has CDR1 LNHDA and CDR2 SQIVND (reference sequence). The CDR3 has 11 residues. CDR3 loop: CASNSNYGYTF. DNA for the CDR3: TGTGCGTCGAATAGTAACTATGGCTACACCTTC.

This clone was observed a handful of times. The DNA for the CDR3 is TGTGCCACCCGGGACTCCAGCTCCTACAATGAGCAGTTCTTC. It codes for CATRDSSSYNEQFF. This rearrangement joins TRBV2 to TRBJ2-1, with D perhaps matching TRBD2 (6 bases). V was clipped by 10 bases and J by 0 bases, with 13 bases between them. CDR1 SNHLY and CDR2 FYNNEI come from the germline V gene. This CDR3 is built from 14 residues. The full variable domain, with the rest looked up from reference TRBV2 and TRBJ2-1, is EPEVTQTPSHQVTQMGQEVILRCVPISNHLYFYWYRQILGQKVEFLVSFYNNEISEKSEIFDDQFSVERPDGSNFTLKIRSTKLEDSAMYFCATRDSSSYNEQFFGPGTRLTVL.

The chain employs TRBV5-1 and TRBJ1-2, with TRBD1 matching over 9 bases. Germline CDR1 and CDR2: SGHRS and YFSETQ. V gave up 5 bases and J gave up 4 bases; unmatched junction bases: 6. The CDR3 is made up of 14 amino acids. CDR3: CASSPGQGVYGYTF. CDR3 sequence (DNA): TGCGCCAGCAGTCCGGGACAGGGCGTCTATGGCTACACCTTC.

The V call is TRBV11-2, the J call TRBJ1-5; 8 bases agree with TRBD1. Germline V gives CDR1 SGHAT, CDR2 FQNNGV. The CDR3 length is 15 residues. With 4 bases clipped from V and 8 bases from J, the junction kept 10 bases outside the gene matches. This CDR3 is CASSSGTGEFEPQHF. CDR3 nucleotides: TGTGCCAGCAGCTCGGGGACAGGTGAGTTTGAGCCCCAGCATTTT.

The chain combines TRBV19 with TRBJ1-5; tentatively, D is TRBD1 (5 bases). Germline V lookup: CDR1 LNHDA, CDR2 SQIVND (reference sequence). CDR3 size: 16 residues. V was pared by 1 base and J by 0 bases, with 10 bases between. The CDR3 is CASSIGDYYSNQPQHF. The CDR3 coding sequence is TGTGCCAGTAGTATAGGGGACTATTATAGCAATCAGCCCCAGCATTTT.

This clone is a singleton in its sample. The chain carries TRBV6-4 and TRBJ1-1; D call uncertain. The germline V gene encodes CDR1 MRHNA and CDR2 SNTAGT. The V and J ends lost 6 bases and 1 base respectively, with 9 bases between them. This CDR3 is built from 13 residues. Here the CDR3 DNA reads TGTGCCAGCAGGGTTGACTGGAACACTGAAGCTTTCTTT. Amino acids: CASRVDWNTEAFF.

The CDR3 region has the DNA TGTGCCAGCAGCTGGAGTGGCGTTTACAATGAGCAGTTCTTC. Translated: CASSWSGVYNEQFF. The chain recombines TRBV6-6 with TRBJ2-1; D is undetermined. Germline CDR1 is MNHNY and CDR2 is SVGAGI (reference sequence). The CDR3 is 14 residues long. The V end was cut by 6 bases, the J end by 4 bases, with 13 bases between.

The chain uses TRBV10-3 and TRBJ2-1; TRBD2 matches 12 bases. The CDR3 sequence is 14 residues long. V was pared by 6 bases and J by 8 bases, with 5 bases of the junction left unmatched. Germline V gives CDR1 ENHRY, CDR2 SYGVKD. This CDR3 is CAISWTSGTDEQFF. Here the CDR3 DNA reads TGTGCCATCAGCTGGACTAGCGGGACCGATGAGCAGTTCTTC.

This chain links TRBV7-3 with TRBJ2-2; 8 bases align to TRBD2. CDR3 length equals 15 residues. The V segment lost 5 bases and the J segment 3 bases; nucleotides outside the gene matches: 5. The germline V gene has CDR1 SGHTA and CDR2 FQGTGA. The CDR3 DNA reads as TGTGCCAGCAGCCCAGGACTAGCATACACCGGGGAGCTGTTTTTT. Amino acids: CASSPGLAYTGELFF.

The J gene is TRBJ2-1, the V gene TRBV29-1, with 10 positions matching TRBD2. The ends lost 6 bases at V and 10 bases at J; junction bases unmatched: 15. Germline V gives CDR1 SQVTM, CDR2 ANQGSEA. The length of the CDR3 is 15 residues. The CDR3 protein is CSVQREGPPSGEQFF. DNA for the CDR3: TGCAGCGTGCAGCGGGAGGGTCCCCCCTCGGGAGAGCAGTTCTTC.